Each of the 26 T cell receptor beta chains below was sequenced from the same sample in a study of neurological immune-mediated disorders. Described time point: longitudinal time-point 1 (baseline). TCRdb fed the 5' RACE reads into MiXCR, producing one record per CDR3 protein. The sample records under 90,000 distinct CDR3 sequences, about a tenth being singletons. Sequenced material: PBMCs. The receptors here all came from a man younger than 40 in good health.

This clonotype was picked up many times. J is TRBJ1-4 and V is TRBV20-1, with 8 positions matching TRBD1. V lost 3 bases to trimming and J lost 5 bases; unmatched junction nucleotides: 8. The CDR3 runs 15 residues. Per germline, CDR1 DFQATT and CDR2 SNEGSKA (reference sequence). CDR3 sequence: CSARGTAGGNEKLFF. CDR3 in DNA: TGCAGTGCTAGGGGGACTGCAGGGGGCAATGAAAAACTGTTTTTT.

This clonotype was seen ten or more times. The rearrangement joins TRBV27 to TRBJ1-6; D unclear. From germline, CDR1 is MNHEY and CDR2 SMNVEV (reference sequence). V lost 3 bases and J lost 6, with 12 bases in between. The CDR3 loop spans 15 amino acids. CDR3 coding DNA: TGTGCCAGCAGTTTGGGTCCCGGTTTTAATTCACCCCTCCACTTT. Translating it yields CASSLGPGFNSPLHF.

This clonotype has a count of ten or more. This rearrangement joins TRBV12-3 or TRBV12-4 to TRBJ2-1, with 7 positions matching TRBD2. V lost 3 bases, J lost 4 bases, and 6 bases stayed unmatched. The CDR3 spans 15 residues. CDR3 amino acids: CASSFGASGYNEQFF. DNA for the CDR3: TGTGCCAGCAGTTTCGGGGCTAGCGGTTACAATGAGCAGTTCTTC.

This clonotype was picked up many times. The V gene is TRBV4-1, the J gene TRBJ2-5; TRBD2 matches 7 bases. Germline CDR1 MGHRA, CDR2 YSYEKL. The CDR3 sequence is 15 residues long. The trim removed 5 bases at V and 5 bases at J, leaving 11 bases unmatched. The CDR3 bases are TGCGCCAGCAGCAACGAACATAGCGGGCTGGAGACCCAGTACTTC. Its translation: CASSNEHSGLETQYF.

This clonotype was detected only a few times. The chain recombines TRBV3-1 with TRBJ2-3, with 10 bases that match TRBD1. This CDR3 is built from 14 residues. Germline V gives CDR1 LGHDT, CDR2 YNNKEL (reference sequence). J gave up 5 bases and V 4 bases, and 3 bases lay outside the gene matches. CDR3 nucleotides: TGTGCCAGCAGCCCGACAGGGGGCCTAGATACGCAGTATTTT. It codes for CASSPTGGLDTQYF.

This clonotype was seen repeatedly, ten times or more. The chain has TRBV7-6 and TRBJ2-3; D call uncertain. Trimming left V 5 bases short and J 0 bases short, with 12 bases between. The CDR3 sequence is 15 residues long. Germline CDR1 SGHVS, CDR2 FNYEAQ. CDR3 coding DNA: TGTGCCAGCAGCCTAAGATCATCTAGCACAGATACGCAGTATTTT. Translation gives CASSLRSSSTDTQYF.

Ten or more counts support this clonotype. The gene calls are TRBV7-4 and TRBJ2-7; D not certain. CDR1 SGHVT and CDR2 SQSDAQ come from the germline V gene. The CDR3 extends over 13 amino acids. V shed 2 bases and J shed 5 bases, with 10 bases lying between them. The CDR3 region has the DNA TGTGCCAGCAGCTTAATATATGGCCACGAGCAGTACTTC. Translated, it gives CASSLIYGHEQYF.

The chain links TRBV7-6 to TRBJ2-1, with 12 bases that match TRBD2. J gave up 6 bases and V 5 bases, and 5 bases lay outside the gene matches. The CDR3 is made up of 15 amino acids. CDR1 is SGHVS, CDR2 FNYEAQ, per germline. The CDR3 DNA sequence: TGTGCCAGCAGCATACTAGCGGGAGGTTCCAATGAGCAGTTCTTC. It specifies CASSILAGGSNEQFF.

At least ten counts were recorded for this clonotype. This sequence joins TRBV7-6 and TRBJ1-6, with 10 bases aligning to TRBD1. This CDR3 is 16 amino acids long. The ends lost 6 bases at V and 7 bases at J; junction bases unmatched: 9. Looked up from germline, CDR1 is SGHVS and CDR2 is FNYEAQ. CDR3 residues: CASRLTGGEVNSPLHF. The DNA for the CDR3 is TGTGCCAGCAGACTGACAGGGGGCGAAGTGAATTCACCCCTCCACTTT.

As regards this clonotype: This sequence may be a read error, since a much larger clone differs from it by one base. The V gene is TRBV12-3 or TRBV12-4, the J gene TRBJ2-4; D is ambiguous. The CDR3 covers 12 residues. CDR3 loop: CVSSLQAGVIYF. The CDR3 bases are TGTGTCAGCAGTTTACAAGCAGGAGTTATATACTTC.

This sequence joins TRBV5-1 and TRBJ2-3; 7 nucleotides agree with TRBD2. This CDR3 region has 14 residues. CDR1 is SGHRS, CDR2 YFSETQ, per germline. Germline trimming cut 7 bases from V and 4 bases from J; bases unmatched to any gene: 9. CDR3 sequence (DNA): TGCGCCAGCTCCCAGCGGGATCGCTCAGATACGCAGTATTTT. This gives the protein CASSQRDRSDTQYF.

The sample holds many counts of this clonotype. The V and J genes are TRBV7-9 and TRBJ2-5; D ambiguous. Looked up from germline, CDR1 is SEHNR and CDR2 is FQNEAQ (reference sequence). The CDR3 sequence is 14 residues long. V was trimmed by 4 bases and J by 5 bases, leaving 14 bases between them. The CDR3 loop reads CASSSPLYGETQYF. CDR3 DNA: TGTGCCAGCAGCTCCCCCCTTTACGGTGAGACCCAGTACTTC.

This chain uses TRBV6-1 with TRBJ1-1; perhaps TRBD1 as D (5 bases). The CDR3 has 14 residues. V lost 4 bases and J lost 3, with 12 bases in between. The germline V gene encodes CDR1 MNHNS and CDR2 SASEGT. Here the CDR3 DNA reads TGTGCCAGCAGTGCTGGACACTTGGACACTGAAGCTTTCTTT. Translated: CASSAGHLDTEAFF.

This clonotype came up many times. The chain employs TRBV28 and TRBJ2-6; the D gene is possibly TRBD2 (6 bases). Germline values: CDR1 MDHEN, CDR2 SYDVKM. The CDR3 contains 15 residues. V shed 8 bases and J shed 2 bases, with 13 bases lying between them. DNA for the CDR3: TGTGCCAGCCGTCTCGGGGGTACTGGGGCCAACGTCCTGACTTTC. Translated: CASRLGGTGANVLTF.

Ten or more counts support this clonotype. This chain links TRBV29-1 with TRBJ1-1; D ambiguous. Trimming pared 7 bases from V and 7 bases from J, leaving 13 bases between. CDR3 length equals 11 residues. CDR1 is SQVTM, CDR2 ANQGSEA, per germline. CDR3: CSDVSGREAFF. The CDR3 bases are TGCAGCGACGTAAGTGGACGTGAAGCTTTCTTT.

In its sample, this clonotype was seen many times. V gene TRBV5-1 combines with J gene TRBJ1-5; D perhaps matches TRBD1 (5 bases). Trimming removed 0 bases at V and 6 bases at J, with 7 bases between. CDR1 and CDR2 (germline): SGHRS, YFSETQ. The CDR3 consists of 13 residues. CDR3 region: CASSLGGVQPQHF. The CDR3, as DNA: TGCGCCAGCAGCTTGGGGGGGGTTCAGCCCCAGCATTTT. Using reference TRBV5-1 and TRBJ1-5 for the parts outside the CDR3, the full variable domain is KAGVTQTPRYLIKTRGQQVTLSCSPISGHRSVSWYQQTPGQGLQFLFEYFSETQRNKGNFPGRFSGRQFSNSRSEMNVSTLELGDSALYLCASSLGGVQPQHFGDGTRLSIL.

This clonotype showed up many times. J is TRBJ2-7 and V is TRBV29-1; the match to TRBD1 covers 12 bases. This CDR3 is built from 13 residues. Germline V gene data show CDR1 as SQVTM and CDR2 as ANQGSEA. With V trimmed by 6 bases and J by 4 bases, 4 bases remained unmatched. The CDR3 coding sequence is TGCAGCGTAGGGACAGGGGGCAGGTACGAGCAGTACTTC. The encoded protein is CSVGTGGRYEQYF.

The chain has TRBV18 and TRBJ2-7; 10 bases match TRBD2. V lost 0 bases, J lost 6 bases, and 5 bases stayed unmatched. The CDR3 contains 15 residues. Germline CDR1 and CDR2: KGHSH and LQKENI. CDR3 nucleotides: TGTGCCAGCTCACCACCGACTAGCGGGTTCGGCGAGCAGTACTTC. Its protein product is CASSPPTSGFGEQYF.

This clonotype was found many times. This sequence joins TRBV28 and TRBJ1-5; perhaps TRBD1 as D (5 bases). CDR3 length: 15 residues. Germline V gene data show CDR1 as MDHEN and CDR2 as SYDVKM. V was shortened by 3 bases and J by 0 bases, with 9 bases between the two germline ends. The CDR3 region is CASSFGGNSNQPQHF. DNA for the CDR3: TGTGCCAGCAGTTTTGGGGGGAATAGCAATCAGCCCCAGCATTTT.

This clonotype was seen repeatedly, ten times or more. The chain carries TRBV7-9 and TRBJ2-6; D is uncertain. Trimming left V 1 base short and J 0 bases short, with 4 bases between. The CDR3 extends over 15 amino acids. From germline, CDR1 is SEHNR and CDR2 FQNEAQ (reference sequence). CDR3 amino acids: CASSLVVSGANVLTF. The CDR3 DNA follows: TGTGCCAGCAGCTTAGTGGTCTCTGGGGCCAACGTCCTGACTTTC.

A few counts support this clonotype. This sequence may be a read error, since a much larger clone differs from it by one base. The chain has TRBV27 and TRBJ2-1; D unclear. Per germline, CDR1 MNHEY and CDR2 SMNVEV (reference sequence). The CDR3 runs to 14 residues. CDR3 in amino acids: CVSSLPNQVNEQFF. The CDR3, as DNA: TGTGTCAGCAGTTTACCTAACCAGGTCAATGAGCAGTTCTTC.

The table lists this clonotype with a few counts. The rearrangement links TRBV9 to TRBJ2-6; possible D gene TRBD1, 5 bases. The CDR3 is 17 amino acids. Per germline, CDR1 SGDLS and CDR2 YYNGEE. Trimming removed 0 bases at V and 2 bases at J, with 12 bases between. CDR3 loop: CASSVGGWPAGANVLTF. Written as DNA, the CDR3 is TGTGCCAGCAGCGTAGGGGGCTGGCCTGCTGGGGCCAACGTCCTGACTTTC.

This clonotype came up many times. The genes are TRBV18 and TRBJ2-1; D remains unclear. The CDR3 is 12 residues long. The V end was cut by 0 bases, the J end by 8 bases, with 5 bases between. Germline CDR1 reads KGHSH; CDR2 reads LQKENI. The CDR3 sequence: CASSPPNDEQFF. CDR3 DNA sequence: TGTGCCAGCTCACCACCTAACGATGAGCAGTTCTTC.

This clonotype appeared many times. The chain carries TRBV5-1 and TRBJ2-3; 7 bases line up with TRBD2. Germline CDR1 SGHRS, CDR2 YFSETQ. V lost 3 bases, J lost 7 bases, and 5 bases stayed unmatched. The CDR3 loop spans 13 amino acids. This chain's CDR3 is CASSSEAGNTQYF. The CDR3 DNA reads TGCGCCAGCAGCTCGGAAGCGGGAAATACGCAGTATTTT.

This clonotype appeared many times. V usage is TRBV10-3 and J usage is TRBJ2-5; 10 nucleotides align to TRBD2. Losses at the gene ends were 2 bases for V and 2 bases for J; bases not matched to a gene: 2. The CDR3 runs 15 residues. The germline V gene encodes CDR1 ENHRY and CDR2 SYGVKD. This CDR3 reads CAISEDSGRQETQYF. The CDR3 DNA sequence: TGTGCCATCAGTGAGGATAGCGGGAGGCAAGAGACCCAGTACTTC.

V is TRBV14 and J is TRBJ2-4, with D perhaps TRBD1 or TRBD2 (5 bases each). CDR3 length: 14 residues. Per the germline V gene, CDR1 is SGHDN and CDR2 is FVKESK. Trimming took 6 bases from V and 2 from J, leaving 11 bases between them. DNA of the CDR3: TGTGCCAGCAGTGGATGGGGGTCCAAAAACATTCAGTACTTC. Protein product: CASSGWGSKNIQYF.